Each of the 15 T cell receptor beta chains below was sequenced from the same sample in a study of blood T cell repertoires in COVID-19. Clones were read by immunoSEQ multiplex PCR, and TCRdb kept only the in-frame ones, dropping some. Seen here are 100,000 to 120,000 clones, around 74% observed once, and the top ten hold just under 20%. Sequencing was performed on peripheral blood. These receptors were collected from a woman in her 70s with acute or convalescent COVID-19.

The chain is built from TRBV27 and TRBJ1-1; TRBD1 is a possible D gene (5 bases). Germline V lookup: CDR1 MNHEY, CDR2 SMNVEV (reference sequence). V lost 7 bases and J 4 bases, leaving 7 bases between the germline ends. The CDR3 runs to 11 residues. CDR3 protein: CASKGLTEAFF. The CDR3 DNA sequence: TGTGCCAGCAAGGGGCTCACTGAAGCTTTCTTT.

The J gene is TRBJ1-6, the V gene TRBV3-1 (or the pseudogene TRBV3-2); TRBD1 matches 10 bases. CDR1 and CDR2 (germline): LGHDT, YNNKEL (reference sequence). The CDR3 loop spans 15 amino acids. With 4 bases clipped from V and 10 bases from J, the junction kept 7 bases outside the gene matches. As DNA, the CDR3 is TGTGCCAGCAGCCCGTTGGACAGGGGGAAGTCACCCCTCCACTTT. This translates into CASSPLDRGKSPLHF.

This clone has a single count. The CDR3 loop reads CASSPREGLAGELFF. CDR3 in DNA: TGCGCCAGCAGCCCCCGGGAGGGACTCGCCGGGGAGCTGTTTTTT. The genes are TRBV5-1 and TRBJ2-2; 8 bases fit TRBD2. V lost 4 bases to trimming and J lost 6 bases; unmatched junction nucleotides: 8. The germline CDR1 and CDR2 sequences are SGHRS and YFSETQ. The CDR3 has 15 amino acids. The whole variable domain, filled in from reference TRBV5-1 and TRBJ2-2, reads KAGVTQTPRYLIKTRGQQVTLSCSPISGHRSVSWYQQTPGQGLQFLFEYFSETQRNKGNFPGRFSGRQFSNSRSEMNVSTLELGDSALYLCASSPREGLAGELFFGEGSRLTVL.

This sequence joins TRBV19 and TRBJ1-2, with 10 bases fitting TRBD1. This CDR3 comprises 14 residues. After removal of 1 base from V and 7 bases from J, the junction contained 3 bases not matched to a gene. CDR1 is LNHDA, CDR2 SQIVND, per germline (reference sequence). Here the CDR3 reads CASSIGDRGPGYTF. The CDR3 nucleotides read TGTGCCAGTAGTATAGGCGACAGGGGGCCTGGCTACACCTTC.

The chain links TRBV3-1 (or the pseudogene TRBV3-2) to TRBJ2-3; 12 bases line up with TRBD2. The length of the CDR3 is 17 residues. Germline CDR1 LGHDT, CDR2 YNNKEL (reference sequence). V gave up 1 base and J gave up 7 bases; unmatched junction bases: 9. In nucleotides, the CDR3 is TGTGCCAGCAGCCAAGCCCCGACTAGCGGGGGACGAAATACGCAGTATTTT. This encodes CASSQAPTSGGRNTQYF.

This rearrangement joins TRBV4-3 to TRBJ2-7; D is perhaps TRBD1 (6 bases). Germline CDR1 is LGHNA and CDR2 is YSLEER. The germline V and J ends were trimmed by 0 bases and 5 bases, with 14 bases remaining between them. The length of the CDR3 is 15 residues. The chain's CDR3 is CASSQEYREFDEQYF. The CDR3 DNA follows: TGCGCCAGCAGCCAAGAATACAGGGAATTTGACGAGCAGTACTTC.

The rearrangement links TRBV7-2 to TRBJ1-1, with 7 positions matching TRBD1. Germline V gene lookup returns CDR1 SGHTA and CDR2 FQGNSA. The CDR3 has 14 residues. The V segment lost 5 bases and the J segment 0 bases; nucleotides outside the gene matches: 3. The DNA of the CDR3 is TGTGCCAGCAGCCAACAGGGGATGAACACTGAAGCTTTCTTT. It specifies CASSQQGMNTEAFF.

The chain combines TRBV27 with TRBJ1-1; D is ambiguous. Germline CDR1 reads MNHEY; CDR2 reads SMNVEV (reference sequence). Trimming cost V 2 bases and J 2 bases, with 9 bases left between them. The CDR3 totals 14 residues. The CDR3 region is CASSLRSKNTEAFF. The CDR3 bases are TGTGCCAGCAGTTTAAGGAGTAAAAACACTGAAGCTTTCTTT.

The CDR3 here is CASSFEDSREETQYF. The DNA for the CDR3 is TGCGCCAGCAGCTTCGAGGACAGCCGTGAAGAGACCCAGTACTTC. The chain joins TRBV5-1 to TRBJ2-5, with D perhaps matching TRBD1 (6 bases). Germline CDR1 and CDR2: SGHRS and YFSETQ. There are 15 residues in the CDR3. V gave up 2 bases and J gave up 3 bases, with 14 bases separating them.

The chain recombines TRBV19 with TRBJ1-5; 7 nucleotides agree with TRBD1. CDR1 LNHDA and CDR2 SQIVND come from the germline V gene (reference sequence). The CDR3 runs 13 residues. With V trimmed by 9 bases and J by 5 bases, 7 bases remained unmatched. The CDR3: CASKDRVDQPQHF. The DNA of the CDR3 is TGTGCCAGCAAAGACAGGGTGGATCAGCCCCAGCATTTT.

This chain uses TRBV2 with TRBJ2-7, with TRBD2 as a possible D gene (7 bases). V lost 3 bases and J lost 1, with 13 bases in between. CDR3 length equals 15 residues. The germline CDR1 and CDR2 sequences are SNHLY and FYNNEI. The chain's CDR3 is CASSEEGGPSYEQYF. CDR3 coding DNA: TGTGCCAGCAGTGAGGAGGGGGGGCCGTCCTACGAGCAGTACTTC. Full variable domain (missing parts from reference TRBV2 and TRBJ2-7): EPEVTQTPSHQVTQMGQEVILRCVPISNHLYFYWYRQILGQKVEFLVSFYNNEISEKSEIFDDQFSVERPDGSNFTLKIRSTKLEDSAMYFCASSEEGGPSYEQYFGPGTRLTVT.

This chain connects TRBV9 to TRBJ1-2; TRBD1 is a possible D gene (5 bases). The length of the CDR3 is 14 residues. Trimming pared 0 bases from V and 4 bases from J, leaving 10 bases between. Germline-derived CDR1 and CDR2 are SGDLS and YYNGEE. CDR3 in amino acids: CASSVVGATYGYTF. In nucleotides, the CDR3 is TGTGCCAGCAGCGTAGTTGGGGCAACCTATGGCTACACCTTC. The variable domain in full, completed from reference TRBV9 and TRBJ1-2, reads DSGVTQTPKHLITATGQRVTLRCSPRSGDLSVYWYQQSLDQGLQFLIQYYNGEERAKGNILERFSAQQFPDLHSELNLSSLELGDSALYFCASSVVGATYGYTFGSGTRLTVV.

This sequence joins TRBV30 and TRBJ2-7, with 10 bases aligning to TRBD2. Trimming removed 3 bases from V and 5 bases from J; junction bases left unmatched: 7. The CDR3 sequence is 14 residues long. Germline assignment: CDR1 GTSNPN and CDR2 SVGIG (reference sequence). CDR3 in DNA: TGTGCCTGGAGGACTAGCGGGCCTGCCCACGAGCAGTACTTC. Its translation is CAWRTSGPAHEQYF.

The chain links TRBV5-1 to TRBJ2-2, with D uncertain. Germline V lookup: CDR1 SGHRS, CDR2 YFSETQ. V shed 0 bases and J shed 2 bases, with 8 bases lying between them. This CDR3 comprises 15 residues. The CDR3 reads CASSLASSNTGELFF. As DNA, the CDR3 is TGCGCCAGCAGCTTGGCTTCCTCTAACACCGGGGAGCTGTTTTTT.

This chain uses TRBV7-9 with TRBJ1-3; 9 bases match TRBD1. Germline V gives CDR1 SEHNR, CDR2 FQNEAQ (reference sequence). The V gene end was trimmed by 1 base and the J gene end by 0 bases; junction bases not matched to a gene: 1. The CDR3 spans 16 residues. CDR3 sequence reads: CASSLGDRDSGNTIYF. CDR3 nucleotides: TGTGCCAGCAGCTTAGGGGACAGGGACTCTGGAAACACCATATATTTT. Based on the CDR3 plus reference TRBV7-9 and TRBJ1-3, the full variable domain is DTGVSQNPRHKITKRGQNVTFRCDPISEHNRLYWYRQTLGQGPEFLTYFQNEAQLEKSRLLSDRFSAERPKGSFSTLEIQRTEQGDSAMYLCASSLGDRDSGNTIYFGEGSWLTVV.